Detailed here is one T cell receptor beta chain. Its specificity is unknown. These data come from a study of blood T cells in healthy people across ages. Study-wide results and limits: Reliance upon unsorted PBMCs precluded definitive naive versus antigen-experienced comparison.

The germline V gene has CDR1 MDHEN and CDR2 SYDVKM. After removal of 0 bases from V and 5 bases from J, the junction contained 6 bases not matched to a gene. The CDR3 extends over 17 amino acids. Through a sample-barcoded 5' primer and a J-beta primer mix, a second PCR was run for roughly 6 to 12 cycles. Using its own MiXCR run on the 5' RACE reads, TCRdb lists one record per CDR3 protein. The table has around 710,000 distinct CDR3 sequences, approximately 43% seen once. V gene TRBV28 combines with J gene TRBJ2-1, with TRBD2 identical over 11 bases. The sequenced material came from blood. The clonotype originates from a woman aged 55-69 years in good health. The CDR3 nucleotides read TGTGCCAGCAGTTTATGGGAGGGACTAGCGGAGCACAATGAGCAGTTCTTC. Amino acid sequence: CASSLWEGLAEHNEQFF.